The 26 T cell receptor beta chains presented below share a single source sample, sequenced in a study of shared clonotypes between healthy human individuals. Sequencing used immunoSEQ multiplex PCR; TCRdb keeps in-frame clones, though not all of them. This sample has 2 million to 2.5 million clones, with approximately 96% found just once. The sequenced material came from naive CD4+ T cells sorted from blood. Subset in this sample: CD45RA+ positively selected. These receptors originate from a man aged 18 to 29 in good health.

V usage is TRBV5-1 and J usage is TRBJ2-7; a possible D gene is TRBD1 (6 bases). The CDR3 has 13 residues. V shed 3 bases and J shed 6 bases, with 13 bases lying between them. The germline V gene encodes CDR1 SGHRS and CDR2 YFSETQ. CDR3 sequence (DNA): TGCGCCAGCAGCTCACAGGGAGTTTCCGAGCAGTACTTC. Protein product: CASSSQGVSEQYF.

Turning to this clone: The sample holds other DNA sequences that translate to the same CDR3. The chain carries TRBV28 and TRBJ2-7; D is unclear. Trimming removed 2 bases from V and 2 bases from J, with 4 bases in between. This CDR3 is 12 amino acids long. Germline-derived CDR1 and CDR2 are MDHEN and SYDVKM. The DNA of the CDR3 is TGTGCCAGCAGTTTAGGGGCCTACGAGCAGTACTTC. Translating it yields CASSLGAYEQYF. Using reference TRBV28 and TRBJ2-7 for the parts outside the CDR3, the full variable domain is DVKVTQSSRYLVKRTGEKVFLECVQDMDHENMFWYRQDPGLGLRLIYFSYDVKMKEKGDIPEGYSVSREKKERFSLILESASTNQTSMYLCASSLGAYEQYFGPGTRLTVT.

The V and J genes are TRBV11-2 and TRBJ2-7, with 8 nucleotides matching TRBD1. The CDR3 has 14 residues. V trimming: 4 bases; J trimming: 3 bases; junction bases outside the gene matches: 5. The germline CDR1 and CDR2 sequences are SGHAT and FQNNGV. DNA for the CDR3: TGTGCCAGCAGCTCTAGGACAGGGTTCTACGAGCAGTACTTC. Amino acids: CASSSRTGFYEQYF.

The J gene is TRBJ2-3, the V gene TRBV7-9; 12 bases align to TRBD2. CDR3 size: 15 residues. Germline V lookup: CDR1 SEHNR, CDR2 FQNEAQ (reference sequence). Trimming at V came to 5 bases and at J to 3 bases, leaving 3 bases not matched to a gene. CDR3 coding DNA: TGTGCCAGCAGCCGTACTAGCGGGAGGACAGATACGCAGTATTTT. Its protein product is CASSRTSGRTDTQYF.

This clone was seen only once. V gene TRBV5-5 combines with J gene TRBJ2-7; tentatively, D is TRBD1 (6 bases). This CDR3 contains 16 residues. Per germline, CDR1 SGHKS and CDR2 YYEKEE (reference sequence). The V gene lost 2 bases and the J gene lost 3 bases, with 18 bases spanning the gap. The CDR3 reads CASSFIPGQGIYEQYF. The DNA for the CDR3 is TGTGCCAGCAGCTTTATCCCGGGGCAGGGGATCTACGAGCAGTACTTC.

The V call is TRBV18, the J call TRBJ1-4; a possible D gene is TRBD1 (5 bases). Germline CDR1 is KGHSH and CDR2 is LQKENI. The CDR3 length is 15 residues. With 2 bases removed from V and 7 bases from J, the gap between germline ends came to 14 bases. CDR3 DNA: TGTGCCAGCTCACCATGGGACTCAAGGAGTGAAAAACTGTTTTTT. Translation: CASSPWDSRSEKLFF.

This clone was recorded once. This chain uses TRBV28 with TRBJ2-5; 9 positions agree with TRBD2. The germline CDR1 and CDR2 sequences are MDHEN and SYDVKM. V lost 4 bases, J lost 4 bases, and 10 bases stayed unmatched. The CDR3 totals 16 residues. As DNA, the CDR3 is TGTGCCAGCAGTTCCCCCGTAGCGGGAGTAGGAGAGACCCAGTACTTC. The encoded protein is CASSSPVAGVGETQYF. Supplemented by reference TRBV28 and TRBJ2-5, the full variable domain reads DVKVTQSSRYLVKRTGEKVFLECVQDMDHENMFWYRQDPGLGLRLIYFSYDVKMKEKGDIPEGYSVSREKKERFSLILESASTNQTSMYLCASSSPVAGVGETQYFGPGTRLLVL.

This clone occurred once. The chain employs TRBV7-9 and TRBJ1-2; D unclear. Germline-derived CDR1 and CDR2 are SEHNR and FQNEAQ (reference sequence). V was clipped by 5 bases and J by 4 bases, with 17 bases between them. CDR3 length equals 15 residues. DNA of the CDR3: TGTGCCAGCAGCCACCGGACTCTTGGACCCTATGGCTACACCTTC. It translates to CASSHRTLGPYGYTF.

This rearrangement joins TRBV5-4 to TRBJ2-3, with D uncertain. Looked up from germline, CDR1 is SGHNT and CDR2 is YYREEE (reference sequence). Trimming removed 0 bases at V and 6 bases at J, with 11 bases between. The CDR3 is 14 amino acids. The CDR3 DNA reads TGTGCCAGCAGCTTGGGACTTTCTCAGGATACGCAGTATTTT. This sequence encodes CASSLGLSQDTQYF.

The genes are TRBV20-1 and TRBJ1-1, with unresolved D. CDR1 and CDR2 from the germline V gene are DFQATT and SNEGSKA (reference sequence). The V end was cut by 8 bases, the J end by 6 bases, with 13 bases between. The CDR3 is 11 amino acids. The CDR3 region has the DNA TGCAGTAGTCGGGCGGAAGCTGAAGCTTTCTTT. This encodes CSSRAEAEAFF.

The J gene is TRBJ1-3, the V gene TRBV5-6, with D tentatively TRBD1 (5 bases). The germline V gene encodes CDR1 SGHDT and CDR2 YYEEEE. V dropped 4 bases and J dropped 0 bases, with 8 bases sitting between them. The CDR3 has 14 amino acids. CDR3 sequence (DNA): TGTGCCAGCAGCCAGGACAACTCTGGAAACACCATATATTTT. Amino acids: CASSQDNSGNTIYF.

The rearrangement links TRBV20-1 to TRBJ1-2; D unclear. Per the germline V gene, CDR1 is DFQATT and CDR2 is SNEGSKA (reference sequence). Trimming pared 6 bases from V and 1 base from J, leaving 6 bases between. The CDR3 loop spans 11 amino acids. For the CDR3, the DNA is TGCAGTGCAAGCTTTAACTATGGCTACACCTTC. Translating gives CSASFNYGYTF.

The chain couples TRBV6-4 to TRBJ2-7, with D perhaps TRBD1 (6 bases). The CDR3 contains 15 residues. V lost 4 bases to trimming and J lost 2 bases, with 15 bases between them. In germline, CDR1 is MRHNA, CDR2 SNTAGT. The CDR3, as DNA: TGTGCCAGCAGTGTTAACCGGGACAACACCTACGAGCAGTACTTC. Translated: CASSVNRDNTYEQYF.

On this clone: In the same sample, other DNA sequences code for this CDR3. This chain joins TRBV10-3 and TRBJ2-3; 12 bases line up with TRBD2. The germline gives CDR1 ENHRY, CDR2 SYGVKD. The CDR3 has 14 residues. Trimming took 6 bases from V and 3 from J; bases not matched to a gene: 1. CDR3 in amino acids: CAIRLAGGTDTQYF. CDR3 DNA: TGTGCCATCAGGCTAGCGGGAGGGACAGATACGCAGTATTTT.

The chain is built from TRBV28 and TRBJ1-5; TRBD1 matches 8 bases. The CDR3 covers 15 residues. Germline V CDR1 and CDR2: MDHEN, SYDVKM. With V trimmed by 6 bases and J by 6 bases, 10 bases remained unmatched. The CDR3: CASSRTGSGSQPQHF. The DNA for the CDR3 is TGTGCCAGCAGCCGGACAGGGTCAGGGAGTCAGCCCCAGCATTTT.

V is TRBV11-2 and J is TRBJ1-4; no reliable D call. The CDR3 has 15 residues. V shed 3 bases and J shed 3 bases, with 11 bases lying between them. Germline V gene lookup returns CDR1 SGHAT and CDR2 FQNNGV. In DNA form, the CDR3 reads TGTGCCAGCAGCTTGGAGGGAAGGGCTAATGAAAAACTGTTTTTT. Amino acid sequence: CASSLEGRANEKLFF.

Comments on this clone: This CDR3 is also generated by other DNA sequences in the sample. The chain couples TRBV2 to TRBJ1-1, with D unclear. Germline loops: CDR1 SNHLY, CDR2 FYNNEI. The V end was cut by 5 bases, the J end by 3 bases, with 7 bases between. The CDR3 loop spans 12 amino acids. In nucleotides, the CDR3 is TGTGCCAGCAGTCTCGAAGACACTGAAGCTTTCTTT. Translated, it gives CASSLEDTEAFF.

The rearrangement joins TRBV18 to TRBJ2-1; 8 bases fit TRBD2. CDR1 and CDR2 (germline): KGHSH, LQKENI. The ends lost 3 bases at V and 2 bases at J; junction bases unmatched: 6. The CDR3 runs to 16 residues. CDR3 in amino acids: CASSPPLAVTYNEQFF. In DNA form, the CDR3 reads TGTGCCAGCTCACCTCCACTAGCGGTGACCTACAATGAGCAGTTCTTC.

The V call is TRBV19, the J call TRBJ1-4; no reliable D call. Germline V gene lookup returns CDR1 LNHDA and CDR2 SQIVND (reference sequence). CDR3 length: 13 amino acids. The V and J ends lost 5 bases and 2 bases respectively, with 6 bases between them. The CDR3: CASSFSTNEKLFF. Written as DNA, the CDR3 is TGTGCCAGTAGTTTTAGTACTAATGAAAAACTGTTTTTT.

CDR3 in amino acids: CSVGGRTTYEQYF. CDR3 nucleotide sequence: TGCAGCGTCGGGGGACGGACGACCTACGAGCAGTACTTC. V and J are TRBV29-1 and TRBJ2-7, with D maybe TRBD2 (6 bases). Trimming took off 6 bases at V and 2 bases at J, with 14 bases between the two ends. The V gene's germline CDR1 is SQVTM and CDR2 ANQGSEA. The CDR3 is 13 residues long.

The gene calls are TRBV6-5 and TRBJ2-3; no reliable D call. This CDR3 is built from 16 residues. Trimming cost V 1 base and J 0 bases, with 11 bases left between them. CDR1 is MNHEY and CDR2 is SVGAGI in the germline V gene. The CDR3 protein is CASSYFGGPSTDTQYF. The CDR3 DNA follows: TGTGCCAGCAGTTACTTCGGCGGTCCTAGCACAGATACGCAGTATTTT.

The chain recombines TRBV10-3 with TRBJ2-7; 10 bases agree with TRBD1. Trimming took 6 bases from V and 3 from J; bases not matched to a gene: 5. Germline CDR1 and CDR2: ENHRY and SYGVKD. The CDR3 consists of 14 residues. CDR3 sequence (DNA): TGTGCCATCAGACCGGGACAGGGGAGCTACGAGCAGTACTTC. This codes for CAIRPGQGSYEQYF.

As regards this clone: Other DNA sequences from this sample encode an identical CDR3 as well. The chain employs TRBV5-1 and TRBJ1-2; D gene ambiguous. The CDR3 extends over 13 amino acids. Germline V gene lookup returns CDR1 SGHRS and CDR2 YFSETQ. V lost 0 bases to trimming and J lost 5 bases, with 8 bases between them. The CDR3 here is CASSLGQLYGYTF. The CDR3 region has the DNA TGCGCCAGCAGCTTGGGTCAGTTATATGGCTACACCTTC.

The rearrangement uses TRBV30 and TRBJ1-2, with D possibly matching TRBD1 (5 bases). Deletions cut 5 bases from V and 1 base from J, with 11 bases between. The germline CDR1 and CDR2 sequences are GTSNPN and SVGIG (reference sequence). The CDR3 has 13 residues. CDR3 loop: CAWGDGINYGYTF. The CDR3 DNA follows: TGTGCCTGGGGGGACGGGATTAACTATGGCTACACCTTC.

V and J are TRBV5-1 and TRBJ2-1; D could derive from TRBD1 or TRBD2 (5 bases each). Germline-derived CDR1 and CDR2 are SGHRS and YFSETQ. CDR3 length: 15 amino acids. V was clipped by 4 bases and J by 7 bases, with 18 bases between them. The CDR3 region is CASSPPGTPGNEQFF. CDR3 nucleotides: TGCGCCAGCAGCCCTCCAGGGACCCCCGGGAATGAGCAGTTCTTC.

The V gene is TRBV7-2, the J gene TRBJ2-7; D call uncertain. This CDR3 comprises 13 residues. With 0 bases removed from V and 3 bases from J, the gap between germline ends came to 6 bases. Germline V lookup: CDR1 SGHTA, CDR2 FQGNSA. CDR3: CASSLASFYEQYF. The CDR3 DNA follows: TGTGCCAGCAGCTTAGCATCTTTCTACGAGCAGTACTTC. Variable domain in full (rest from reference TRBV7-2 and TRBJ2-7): GAGVSQSPSNKVTEKGKDVELRCDPISGHTALYWYRQSLGQGLEFLIYFQGNSAPDKSGLPSDRFSAERTGGSVSTLTIQRTQQEDSAVYLCASSLASFYEQYFGPGTRLTVT.